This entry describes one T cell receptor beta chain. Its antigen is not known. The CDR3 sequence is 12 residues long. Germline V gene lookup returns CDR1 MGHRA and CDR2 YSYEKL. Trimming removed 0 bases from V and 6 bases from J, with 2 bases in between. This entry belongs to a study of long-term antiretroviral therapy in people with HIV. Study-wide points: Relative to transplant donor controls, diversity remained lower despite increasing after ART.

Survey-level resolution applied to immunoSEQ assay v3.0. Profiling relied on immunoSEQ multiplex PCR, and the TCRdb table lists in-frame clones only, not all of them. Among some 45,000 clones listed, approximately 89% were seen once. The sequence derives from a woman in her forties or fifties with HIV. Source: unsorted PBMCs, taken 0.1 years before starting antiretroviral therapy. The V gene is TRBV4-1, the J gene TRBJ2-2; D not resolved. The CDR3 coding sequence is TGCGCCAGCAGCCAAGAGCCCGGGGAGCTGTTTTTT. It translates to CASSQEPGELFF.